This passage covers 19 T cell receptor beta chains from one sample sequenced in a study of Tregs in tolerant kidney transplant recipients. Some clones are missing from TCRdb's copy, which holds only in-frame ones; the method was immunoSEQ multiplex PCR. Of 100,000 to 150,000 clones listed, around 91% were seen once; the top ten hold roughly 0.63%. The sequenced material came from CD4+ T cells from blood. The receptors originated from a human donor in good health.

V gene TRBV27 combines with J gene TRBJ1-5; D ambiguous. This CDR3 spans 15 amino acids. The germline V and J ends were trimmed by 1 base and 4 bases, with 11 bases remaining between them. CDR1 is MNHEY and CDR2 is SMNVEV in the germline V gene (reference sequence). CDR3 DNA: TGTGCCAGCAGTTTATGGCCGGGGTTGAATCAGCCCCAGCATTTT. Translating gives CASSLWPGLNQPQHF.

The chain carries TRBV29-1 and TRBJ2-4; 8 bases align to TRBD1. The V gene's germline CDR1 is SQVTM and CDR2 ANQGSEA. This CDR3 comprises 12 residues. With 6 bases clipped from V and 6 bases from J, the junction kept 4 bases outside the gene matches. In DNA form, the CDR3 reads TGCAGCGTCACAGGGGGTGGAAACATTCAGTACTTC. It yields the protein CSVTGGGNIQYF.

In the case of this clone: The junction does not match germline at one end; this may be a read error. The chain joins TRBV30 to TRBJ2-7; the D gene is possibly TRBD1 (6 bases). Germline V CDR1 and CDR2: GTSNPN, SVGIG (reference sequence). This CDR3 region has 9 residues. The CDR3 reads CAWGGGPIF. The CDR3 DNA sequence: TGTGCCTGGGGGGGCGGTCCGATCTTC.

This clone was found once. V gene TRBV21-1 combines with J gene TRBJ2-7; TRBD1, the D gene given by the table, was not confirmed from the DNA. TRBV21-1 constitutes a pseudogene. This CDR3 is 15 amino acids long. In DNA, the CDR3 is TGTGCCAGCAGCAAACGACGGCAGGGAAGCTACGAGCAGTACTTC. Translating gives CASSKRRQGSYEQYF.

This chain uses TRBV7-2 with TRBJ2-2; D unresolved. Trimming took 5 bases from V and 2 from J, leaving 12 bases between them. CDR3 length: 15 residues. Germline V gives CDR1 SGHTA, CDR2 FQGNSA. The chain's CDR3 is CASSPWTVNTGELFF. DNA for the CDR3: TGTGCCAGCAGCCCGTGGACCGTCAACACCGGGGAGCTGTTTTTT.

The V gene is TRBV7-2, the J gene TRBJ2-7; 7 bases fit TRBD2. The germline V gene has CDR1 SGHTA and CDR2 FQGNSA. The CDR3 covers 16 residues. Germline trimming cut 1 base from V and 3 bases from J; bases unmatched to any gene: 9. CDR3 residues: CASSLVAVGGSYEQYF. Written as DNA, the CDR3 is TGTGCCAGCAGCTTAGTAGCGGTGGGCGGGAGCTACGAGCAGTACTTC.

V and J are TRBV6-1 and TRBJ2-3; D unresolved. The germline V and J ends were trimmed by 7 bases and 5 bases, with 10 bases remaining between them. The CDR3 contains 12 residues. CDR1 is MNHNS, CDR2 SASEGT, per germline. The DNA of the CDR3 is TGTGCCAGCACCTCCTTCGGAGATACGCAGTATTTT. This gives the protein CASTSFGDTQYF.

This clone is a singleton in its sample. The chain combines TRBV7-3 with TRBJ2-6; no definite D call. The length of the CDR3 is 15 residues. V lost 2 bases, J lost 0 bases, and 5 bases lay in between. CDR1 and CDR2 (germline): SGHTA, FQGTGA. CDR3 sequence reads: CASSLRSSGANVLTF. CDR3 DNA: TGTGCCAGCAGCTTACGGAGCTCTGGGGCCAACGTCCTGACTTTC.

The chain is built from TRBV7-9 and TRBJ2-2; TRBD1 matches at 8 bases. CDR3 length equals 15 residues. Germline V CDR1 and CDR2: SEHNR, FQNEAQ (reference sequence). V lost 5 bases to trimming and J lost 5 bases; unmatched junction nucleotides: 7. CDR3 amino acids: CASSRWTGQTGELFF. Here the CDR3 DNA reads TGTGCCAGCAGCCGGTGGACAGGGCAGACCGGGGAGCTGTTTTTT.

The rearrangement joins TRBV4-1 to TRBJ2-7, with D perhaps matching TRBD1 or TRBD2 (5 bases each). Looked up from germline, CDR1 is MGHRA and CDR2 is YSYEKL. The CDR3 sequence is 13 residues long. V lost 1 base and J 6 bases, leaving 10 bases between the germline ends. The CDR3 nucleotides are TGCGCCAGCAGCCAAGGACAGAGGGGCGAGCAGTACTTC. The encoded protein is CASSQGQRGEQYF.

This chain joins TRBV28 and TRBJ1-3; perhaps TRBD1 as D (5 bases). The CDR3 spans 15 residues. Germline values: CDR1 MDHEN, CDR2 SYDVKM. The V and J ends lost 4 bases and 7 bases respectively, with 17 bases between them. CDR3 DNA sequence: TGTGCCAGCAGTTCTCGGACATCTGGTAGGAACACCATATATTTT. This encodes CASSSRTSGRNTIYF.

This rearrangement joins TRBV7-7 to TRBJ2-2; 11 bases are a match to TRBD2. The CDR3 extends over 19 amino acids. V was clipped by 2 bases and J by 0 bases; unmatched bases: 8. Germline CDR1 and CDR2: SSHAT and FNYEAQ (reference sequence). The CDR3 nucleotides are TGTGCCAGCAGCTTAAGGGGGGGACTAGCGGCCGCGAACACCGGGGAGCTGTTTTTT. Protein sequence: CASSLRGGLAAANTGELFF. Full variable domain (remainder filled in from reference TRBV7-7 and TRBJ2-2): GAGVSQSPRYKVTKRGQDVTLRCDPISSHATLYWYQQALGQGPEFLTYFNYEAQPDKSGLPSDRFSAERPEGSISTLTIQRTEQRDSAMYRCASSLRGGLAAANTGELFFGEGSRLTVL.

The chain uses TRBV2 and TRBJ2-6; 9 positions match TRBD1. V was pared by 4 bases and J by 5 bases, with 12 bases of the junction left unmatched. The CDR3 runs 18 residues. The germline V gene has CDR1 SNHLY and CDR2 FYNNEI. CDR3 sequence (DNA): TGTGCCAGCAGTGGACGGACAGGGGAGGGCCTCTGGGCCAACGTCCTGACTTTC. Translated: CASSGRTGEGLWANVLTF.

V gene TRBV27 combines with J gene TRBJ1-1; TRBD1 matches at 9 bases. The CDR3 covers 13 residues. With V trimmed by 8 bases and J by 5 bases, 6 bases remained unmatched. Germline values: CDR1 MNHEY, CDR2 SMNVEV (reference sequence). CDR3 bases: TGTGCCAGCCGTCCCGGGACAGGGACTGAAGCTTTCTTT. Translating it yields CASRPGTGTEAFF.

This clone occurred once. The chain has TRBV5-1 and TRBJ1-6, with unresolved D. V gave up 2 bases and J gave up 6 bases, with 12 bases separating them. Per the germline V gene, CDR1 is SGHRS and CDR2 is YFSETQ. CDR3 length equals 15 residues. The CDR3 here is CASSLETFANSPLHF. The CDR3 DNA reads TGCGCCAGCAGCTTAGAGACGTTCGCTAATTCACCCCTCCACTTT. Complete variable domain (other parts from reference TRBV5-1 and TRBJ1-6): KAGVTQTPRYLIKTRGQQVTLSCSPISGHRSVSWYQQTPGQGLQFLFEYFSETQRNKGNFPGRFSGRQFSNSRSEMNVSTLELGDSALYLCASSLETFANSPLHFGNGTRLTVT.

Only one count was recorded for this clone. The V and J genes are TRBV7-2 and TRBJ2-1, with 14 bases identical to TRBD2. J was trimmed by 7 bases and V by 4 bases; bases with no gene match: 6. Looked up from germline, CDR1 is SGHTA and CDR2 is FQGNSA. This CDR3 has 16 amino acids. The CDR3 sequence is CASSSTGTSGRNEQFF. CDR3 in DNA: TGTGCCAGCAGCTCCACCGGGACTAGCGGGAGAAATGAGCAGTTCTTC.

The chain couples TRBV19 to TRBJ2-7; D may be TRBD1 or TRBD2 (5 bases each). The V gene lost 5 bases and the J gene lost 2 bases, with 22 bases spanning the gap. Germline CDR1 LNHDA, CDR2 SQIVND (reference sequence). The CDR3 contains 17 residues. In nucleotides, the CDR3 is TGTGCCAGTAGTGCCCTTCCGGGGACCCGCGAACCCTACGAGCAGTACTTC. Amino acids: CASSALPGTREPYEQYF.

This chain joins TRBV6-6 and TRBJ2-3, with D tentatively TRBD2 (6 bases). The CDR3 is 14 residues long. With 2 bases removed from V and 0 bases from J, the gap between germline ends came to 6 bases. Germline CDR1 and CDR2: MNHNY and SVGAGI (reference sequence). DNA of the CDR3: TGTGCCAGCAGTTACGGGGGGAGCACAGATACGCAGTATTTT. Translated: CASSYGGSTDTQYF.

V usage is TRBV15 and J usage is TRBJ1-3, with 7 positions matching TRBD1. The CDR3 extends over 14 amino acids. CDR1 and CDR2 (germline): LNHNV, YYDKDF (reference sequence). The V gene end was trimmed by 6 bases and the J gene end by 2 bases; junction bases not matched to a gene: 4. This CDR3 reads CATSRQGTGNTIYF. The CDR3 nucleotides are TGTGCCACCAGTCGACAGGGAACTGGAAACACCATATATTTT. Based on the CDR3 plus reference TRBV15 and TRBJ1-3, the full variable domain is DAMVIQNPRYQVTQFGKPVTLSCSQTLNHNVMYWYQQKSSQAPKLLFHYYDKDFNNEADTPDNFQSRRPNTSFCFLDIRSPGLGDTAMYLCATSRQGTGNTIYFGEGSWLTVV.